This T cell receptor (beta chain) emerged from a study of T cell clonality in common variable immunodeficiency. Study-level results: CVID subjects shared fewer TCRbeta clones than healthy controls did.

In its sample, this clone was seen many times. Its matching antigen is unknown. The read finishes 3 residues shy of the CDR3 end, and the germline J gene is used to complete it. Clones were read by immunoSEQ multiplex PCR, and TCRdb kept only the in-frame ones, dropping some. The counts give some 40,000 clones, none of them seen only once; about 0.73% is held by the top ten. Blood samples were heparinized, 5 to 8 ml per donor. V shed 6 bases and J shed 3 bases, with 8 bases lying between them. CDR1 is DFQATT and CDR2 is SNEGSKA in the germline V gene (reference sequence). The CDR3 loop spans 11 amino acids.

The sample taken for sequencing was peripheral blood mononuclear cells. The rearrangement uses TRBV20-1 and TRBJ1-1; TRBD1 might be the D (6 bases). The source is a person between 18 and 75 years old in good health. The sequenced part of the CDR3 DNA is TGCAGTGCGGCAGGGGACACTGAA. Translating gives CSAAGDTE. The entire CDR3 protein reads CSAAGDTEAFF.